What follows describes a single TCR beta chain. The data were taken from a study of immune heterogeneity within non-small cell lung tumors. Across the study: The tumors comprised 4 squamous cell carcinomas, around 9 non-squamous carcinomas and 1 not otherwise specified.

Multiplex PCR amplified TCR beta CDR3 with 32 V and 13 J primers. In TCRdb, the multiplex PCR reads were re-called with MiXCR into one record per CDR3 protein. The sample lists around 3,400 distinct CDR3 sequences, 45% to 60% occurring once. The CDR3 covers 14 residues. V shed 4 bases and J shed 2 bases, with 9 bases lying between them. Looked up from germline, CDR1 is LNHDA and CDR2 is SQIVND (reference sequence). Bulk tumor genomic DNA, 600 ng per sample, was the template. Several biopsies were spaced far apart within each primary tumor and obtained as surgery took place. Enrolled patients presented with newly diagnosed, previously untreated non-small cell lung cancer and underwent curative surgery.

The sequence was collected from a man in his 60s with non-small cell lung cancer. The rearrangement uses TRBV19 and TRBJ2-1; D is perhaps TRBD2 (6 bases). The sample comprised lung tumor tissue. This CDR3 is CASSNRRAYNEQFF. DNA of the CDR3: TGTGCCAGTAGTAACAGGAGGGCCTACAATGAGCAGTTCTTC.